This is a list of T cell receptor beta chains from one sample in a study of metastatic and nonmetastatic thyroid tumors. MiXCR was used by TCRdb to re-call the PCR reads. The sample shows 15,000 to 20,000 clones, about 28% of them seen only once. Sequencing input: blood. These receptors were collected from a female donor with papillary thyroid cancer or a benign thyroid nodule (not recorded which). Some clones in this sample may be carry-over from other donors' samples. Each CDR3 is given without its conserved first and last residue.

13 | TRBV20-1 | SALYLTRGINEQF
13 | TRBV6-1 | ASSDQAGAGNEQF
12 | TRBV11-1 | ASSRGLAGGEQF
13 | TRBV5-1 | ASSTGFGVNTEAF
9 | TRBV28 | ASSSNSPLH
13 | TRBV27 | ASSLKGVSTDTQY
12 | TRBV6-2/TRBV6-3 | ASRWTVSGNTIY
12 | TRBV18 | ASSPGLAGSEQY
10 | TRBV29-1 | TAGTGLYEQY
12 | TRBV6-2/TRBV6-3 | ASSYAPNTGELF
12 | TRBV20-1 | SAKLAGGRREHF
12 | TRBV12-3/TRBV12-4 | AVTGVGAGNTIY
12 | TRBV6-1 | ASRPGTVLYGYT